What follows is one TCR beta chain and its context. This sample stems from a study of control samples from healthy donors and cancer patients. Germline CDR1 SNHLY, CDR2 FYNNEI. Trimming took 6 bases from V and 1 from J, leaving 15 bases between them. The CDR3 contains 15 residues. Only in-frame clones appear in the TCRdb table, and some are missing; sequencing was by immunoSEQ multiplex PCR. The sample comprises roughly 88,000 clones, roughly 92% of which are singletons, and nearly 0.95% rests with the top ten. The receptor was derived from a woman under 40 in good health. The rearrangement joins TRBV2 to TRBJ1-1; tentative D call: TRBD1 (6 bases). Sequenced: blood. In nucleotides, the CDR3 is TGTGCCAGCAGATTGCTAGGGGGAAAGAACACTGAAGCTTTCTTT. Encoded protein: CASRLLGGKNTEAFF.